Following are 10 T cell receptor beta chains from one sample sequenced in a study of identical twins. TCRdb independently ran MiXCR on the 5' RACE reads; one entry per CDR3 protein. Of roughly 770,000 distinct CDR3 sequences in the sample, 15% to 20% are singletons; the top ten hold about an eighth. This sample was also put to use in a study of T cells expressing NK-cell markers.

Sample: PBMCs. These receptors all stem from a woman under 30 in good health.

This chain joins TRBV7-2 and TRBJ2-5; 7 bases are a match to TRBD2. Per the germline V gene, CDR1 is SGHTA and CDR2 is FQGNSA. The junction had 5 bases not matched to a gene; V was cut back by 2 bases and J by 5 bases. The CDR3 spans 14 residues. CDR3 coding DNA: TGTGCCAGCAGCTTAACGGGAGGTACGGAGACCCAGTACTTC. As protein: CASSLTGGTETQYF.

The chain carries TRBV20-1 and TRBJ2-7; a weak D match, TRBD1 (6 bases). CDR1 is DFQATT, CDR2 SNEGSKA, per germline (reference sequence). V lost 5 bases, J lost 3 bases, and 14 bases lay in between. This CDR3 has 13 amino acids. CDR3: CSAQQGNIYEQYF. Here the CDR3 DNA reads TGCAGTGCTCAGCAGGGGAATATCTACGAGCAGTACTTC.

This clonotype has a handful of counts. The CDR3 sequence is CSYWDGTGNYGYTF. DNA of the CDR3: TGCAGCTATTGGGACGGGACAGGGAACTATGGCTACACCTTC. This rearrangement joins TRBV29-1 to TRBJ1-2; 9 bases match TRBD1. Germline CDR1 SQVTM, CDR2 ANQGSEA. J gave up 2 bases and V 8 bases, and 9 bases lay outside the gene matches. The CDR3 consists of 14 residues.

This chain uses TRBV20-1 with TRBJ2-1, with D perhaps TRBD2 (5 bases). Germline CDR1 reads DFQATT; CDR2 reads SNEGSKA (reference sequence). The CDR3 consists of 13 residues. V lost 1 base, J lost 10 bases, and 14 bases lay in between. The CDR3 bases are TGCAGTGCTAGAGCGGGCGGACTCGGGGAGCAGTTCTTC. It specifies CSARAGGLGEQFF.

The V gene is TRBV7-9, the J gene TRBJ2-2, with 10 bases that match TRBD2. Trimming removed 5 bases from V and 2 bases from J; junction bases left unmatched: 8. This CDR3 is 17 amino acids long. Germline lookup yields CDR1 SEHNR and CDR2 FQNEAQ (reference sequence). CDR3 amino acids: CASSKERGGFNTGELFF. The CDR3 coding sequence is TGTGCCAGCAGCAAAGAGCGGGGGGGTTTTAACACCGGGGAGCTGTTTTTT.

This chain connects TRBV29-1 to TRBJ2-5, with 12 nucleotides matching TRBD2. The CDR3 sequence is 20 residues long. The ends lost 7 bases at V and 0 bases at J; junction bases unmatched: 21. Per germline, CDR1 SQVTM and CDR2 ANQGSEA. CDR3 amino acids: CSAGTPQLAGGPEYQETQYF. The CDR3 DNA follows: TGCAGCGCCGGGACACCCCAACTAGCGGGGGGCCCGGAGTACCAAGAGACCCAGTACTTC.

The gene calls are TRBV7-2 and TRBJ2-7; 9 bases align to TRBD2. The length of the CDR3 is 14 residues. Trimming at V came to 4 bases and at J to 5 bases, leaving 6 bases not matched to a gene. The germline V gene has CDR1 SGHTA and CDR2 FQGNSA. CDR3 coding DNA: TGTGCCAGCAGCTCCGGGACTAGCAGGGACGAGCAGTACTTC. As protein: CASSSGTSRDEQYF.

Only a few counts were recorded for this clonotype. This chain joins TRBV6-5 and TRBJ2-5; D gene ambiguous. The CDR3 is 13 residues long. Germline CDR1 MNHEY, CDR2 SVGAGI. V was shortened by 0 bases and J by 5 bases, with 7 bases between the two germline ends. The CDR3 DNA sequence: TGTGCCAGCAGTTACTCTCCAGCGGAGACCCAGTACTTC. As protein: CASSYSPAETQYF.

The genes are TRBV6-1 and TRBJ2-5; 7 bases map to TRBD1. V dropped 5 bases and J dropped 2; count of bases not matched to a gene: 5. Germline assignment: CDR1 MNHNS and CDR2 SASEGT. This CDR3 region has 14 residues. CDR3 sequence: CASSIQGEQETQYF. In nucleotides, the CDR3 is TGTGCCAGCAGTATCCAGGGGGAACAAGAGACCCAGTACTTC.

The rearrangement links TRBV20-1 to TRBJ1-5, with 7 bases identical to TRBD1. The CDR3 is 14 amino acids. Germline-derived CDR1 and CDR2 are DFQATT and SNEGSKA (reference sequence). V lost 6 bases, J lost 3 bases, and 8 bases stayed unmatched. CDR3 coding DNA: TGCAGTGCCGCGAGGGGGCTCTCCAATCAGCCCCAGCATTTT. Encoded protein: CSAARGLSNQPQHF.